This TCR beta chain was retrieved from a study of response to subunit inactivated influenza vaccine. This clonotype was counted a few times. Germline loops: CDR1 SGHDT, CDR2 YYEEEE. The CDR3 totals 13 residues. V shed 3 bases and J shed 2 bases, with 8 bases lying between them. A single record per CDR3 protein comes from TCRdb applying MiXCR to the RT-PCR reads. The sample lists about 170,000 distinct CDR3 sequences, about 12% occurring once. The sample was also linked to a second study, of T cells expressing NK-cell markers. As that report states: The cDNA for TCR beta came from 5'RACE template switching with UMIs.

This sequence originates from a man between 50 and 59 years old who received an inactivated influenza vaccine. V is TRBV5-6 and J is TRBJ1-2; D call uncertain. This material consisted of CD8+ T cells sorted from PBMCs, taken roughly 13 days after vaccination. CDR3 DNA: TGTGCCAGCAGCTCCGGGATAAACTATGGCTACACCTTC. This codes for CASSSGINYGYTF.